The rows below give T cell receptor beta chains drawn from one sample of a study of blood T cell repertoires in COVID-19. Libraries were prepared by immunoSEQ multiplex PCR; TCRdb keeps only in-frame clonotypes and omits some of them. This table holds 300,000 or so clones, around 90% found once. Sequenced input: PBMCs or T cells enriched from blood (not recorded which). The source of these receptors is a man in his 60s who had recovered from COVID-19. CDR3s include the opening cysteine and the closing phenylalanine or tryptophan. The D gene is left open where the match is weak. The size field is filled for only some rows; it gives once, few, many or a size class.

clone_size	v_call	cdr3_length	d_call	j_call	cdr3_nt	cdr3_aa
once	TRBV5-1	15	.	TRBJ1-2	TGCGCCAGCAGCTGGGGACCGTTCCGGGGGGAAGGCTACACCTTC	CASSWGPFRGEGYTF
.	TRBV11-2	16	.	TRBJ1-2	TGTGCCAGCAGCTTAGGTTCGAGCGCGGGGAACTATGGCTACACCTTC	CASSLGSSAGNYGYTF
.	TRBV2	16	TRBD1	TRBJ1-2	TGTGCCAGCAGTGTGGTCCGGGACAGGGGGAACTATGGCTACACCTTC	CASSVVRDRGNYGYTF
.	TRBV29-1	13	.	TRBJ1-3	TGCAGCGTTGGATCAGGCCGCACAGCCACCATATATTTT	CSVGSGRTATIYF
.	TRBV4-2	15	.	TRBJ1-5	TGTGCCAGCAGCCAAGATTGGCCCGGGGGTCAGCCCCAGCATTTT	CASSQDWPGGQPQHF
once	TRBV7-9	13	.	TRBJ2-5	TGTGCCAGCAGCTTAATTCGGGAGGAGACCCAGTACTTC	CASSLIREETQYF
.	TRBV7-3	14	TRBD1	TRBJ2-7	TGTGCCAGCAGCTTAGGACAGGGGGTATCCGAGCAGTACTTC	CASSLGQGVSEQYF
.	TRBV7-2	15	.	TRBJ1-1	TGTGCCAGCAGCTTAGAACTGAGGAGGGGCACTGAAGCTTTCTTT	CASSLELRRGTEAFF
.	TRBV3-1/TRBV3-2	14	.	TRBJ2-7	TGTGCCAGCAGGGAAACAGGGTTCCTTGGCGAGCAGTACTTC	CASRETGFLGEQYF
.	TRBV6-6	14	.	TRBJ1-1	TGTGCCAGCAGTTATGCAGGGCCTGACACTGAAGCTTTCTTT	CASSYAGPDTEAFF
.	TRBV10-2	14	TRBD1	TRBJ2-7	TGCGCCAGCAGACAGGGACAGGGGACCTACGAGCAGTACTTC	CASRQGQGTYEQYF
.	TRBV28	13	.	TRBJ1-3	TGTGCCAGCAGCCCTCCCTCTGGAAACACCATATATTTT	CASSPPSGNTIYF
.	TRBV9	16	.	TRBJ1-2	TGTGCCAGCAGCGTAGGGAGCGGACGGGAAAACTATGGCTACACCTTC	CASSVGSGRENYGYTF
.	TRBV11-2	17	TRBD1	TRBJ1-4	TGTGCCAGCAGCCACCGGGTAAAGACAGGGCCTAATGAAAAACTGTTTTTT	CASSHRVKTGPNEKLFF
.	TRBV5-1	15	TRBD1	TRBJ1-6	TGCGCCAGCAGCGAAAGCGGGACAGGGGTTTCACCCCTCCACTTT	CASSESGTGVSPLHF
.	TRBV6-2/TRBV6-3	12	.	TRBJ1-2	TGTGCCAGCAGTTGGCTGACAGATGGCTACACCTTC	CASSWLTDGYTF
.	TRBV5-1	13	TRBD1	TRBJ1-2	TGCGCCAGCAGCTCCGACAGGGTCGGTGGCTACACCTTC	CASSSDRVGGYTF
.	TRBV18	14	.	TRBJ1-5	TGTGCCAGCTCACCCAGGGATAGCAATCAGCCCCAGCATTTT	CASSPRDSNQPQHF
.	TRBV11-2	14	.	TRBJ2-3	TGTGCCAGCAGCTTAAGCCTTAGCACAGATACGCAGTATTTT	CASSLSLSTDTQYF
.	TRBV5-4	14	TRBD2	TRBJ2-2	TGTGCCAGCAGCTGGGGGGGACGCACCGGGGAGCTGTTTTTT	CASSWGGRTGELFF
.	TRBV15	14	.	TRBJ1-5	TGTGCCACCAGCAGAGATAATAGCAATCAGCCCCAGCATTTT	CATSRDNSNQPQHF
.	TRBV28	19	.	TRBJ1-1	TGTGCCAGCAGCAGTTTGGGGAGTTGGGAGCCAATCATGAACACTGAAGCTTTCTTT	CASSSLGSWEPIMNTEAFF
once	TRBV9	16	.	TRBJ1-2	TGTGCCAGCACCCCTGGGGCGGGGCCCGGAGGCTATGGCTACACCTTC	CASTPGAGPGGYGYTF
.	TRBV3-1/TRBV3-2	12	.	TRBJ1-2	TGTGCCAGCAGCTCTAGCTACTATGGCTACACCTTC	CASSSSYYGYTF
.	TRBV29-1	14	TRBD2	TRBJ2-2	TGCAGCGTGACCGGGACTAGTAGCACCGGGGAGCTGTTTTTT	CSVTGTSSTGELFF
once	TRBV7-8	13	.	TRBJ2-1	TGTGCCAGCAGCCTACAGAGCTACAATGAGCAGTTCTTC	CASSLQSYNEQFF